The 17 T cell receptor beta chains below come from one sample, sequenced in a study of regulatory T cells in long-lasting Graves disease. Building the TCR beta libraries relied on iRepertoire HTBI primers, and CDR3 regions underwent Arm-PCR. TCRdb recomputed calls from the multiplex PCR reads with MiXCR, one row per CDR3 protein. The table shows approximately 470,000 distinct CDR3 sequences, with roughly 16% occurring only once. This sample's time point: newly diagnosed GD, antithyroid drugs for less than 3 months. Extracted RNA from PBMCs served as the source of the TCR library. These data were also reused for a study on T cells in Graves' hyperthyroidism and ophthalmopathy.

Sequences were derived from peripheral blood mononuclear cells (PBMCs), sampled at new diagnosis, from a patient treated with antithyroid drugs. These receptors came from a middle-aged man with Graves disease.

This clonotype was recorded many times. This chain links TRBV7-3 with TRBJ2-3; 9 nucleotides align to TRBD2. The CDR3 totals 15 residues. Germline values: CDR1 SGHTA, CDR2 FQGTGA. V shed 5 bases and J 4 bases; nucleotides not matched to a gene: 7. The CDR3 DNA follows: TGTGCCAGCAGCGTCGGGACTAGCTGGGCAGATACGCAGTATTTT. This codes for CASSVGTSWADTQYF.

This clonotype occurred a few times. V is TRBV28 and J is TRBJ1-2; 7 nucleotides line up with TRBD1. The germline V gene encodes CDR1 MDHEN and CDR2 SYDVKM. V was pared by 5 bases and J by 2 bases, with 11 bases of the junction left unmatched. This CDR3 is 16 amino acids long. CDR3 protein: CASSGLKGQQNYGYTF. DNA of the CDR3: TGTGCCAGCAGTGGACTTAAGGGACAGCAGAACTATGGCTACACCTTC.

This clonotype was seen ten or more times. The CDR3 DNA is TGTGCCAGCAGCGTAGTTGATAGGACAGGGGAATTGGCGAACACCGGGGAGCTGTTTTTT. Translating gives CASSVVDRTGELANTGELFF. The rearrangement links TRBV9 to TRBJ2-2, with 9 bases matching TRBD1. V lost 0 bases and J lost 0; bases outside the gene matches: 12. The CDR3 sequence is 20 residues long. Germline lookup yields CDR1 SGDLS and CDR2 YYNGEE.

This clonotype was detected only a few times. The CDR3 region is CASSSDRFIEKLFF. DNA for the CDR3: TGTGCCAGCAGTTCGGACAGGTTTATTGAAAAACTGTTTTTT. The chain links TRBV28 to TRBJ1-4, with 7 bases aligning to TRBD1. Germline CDR1 and CDR2: MDHEN and SYDVKM. V was pared by 4 bases and J by 7 bases, with 6 bases of the junction left unmatched. This CDR3 contains 14 residues.

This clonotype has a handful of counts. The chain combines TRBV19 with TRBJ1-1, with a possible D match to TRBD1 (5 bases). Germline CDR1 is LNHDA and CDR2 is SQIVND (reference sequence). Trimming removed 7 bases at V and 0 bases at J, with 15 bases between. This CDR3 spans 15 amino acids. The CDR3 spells CASTYRPGMNTEAFF. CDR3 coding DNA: TGTGCCAGTACCTATAGGCCAGGGATGAACACTGAAGCTTTCTTT.

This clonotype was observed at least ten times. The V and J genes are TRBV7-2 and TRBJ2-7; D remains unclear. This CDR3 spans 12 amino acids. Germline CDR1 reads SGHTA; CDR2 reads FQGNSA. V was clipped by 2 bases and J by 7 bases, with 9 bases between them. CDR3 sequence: CASSLSRGEQYF. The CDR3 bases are TGTGCCAGCAGCTTATCACGTGGTGAGCAGTACTTC.

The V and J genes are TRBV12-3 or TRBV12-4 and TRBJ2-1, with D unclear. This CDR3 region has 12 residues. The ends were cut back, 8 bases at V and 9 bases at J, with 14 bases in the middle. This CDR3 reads CASHMGTGEQFF. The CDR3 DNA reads TGTGCCAGCCATATGGGTACTGGTGAGCAGTTCTTC.

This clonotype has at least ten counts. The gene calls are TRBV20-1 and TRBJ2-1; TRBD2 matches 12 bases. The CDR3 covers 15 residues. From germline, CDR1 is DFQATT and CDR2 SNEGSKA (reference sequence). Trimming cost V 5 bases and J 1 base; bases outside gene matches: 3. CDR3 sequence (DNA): TGCAGTGCTCCAGGACTAGCGGGGTCCTACAATGAGCAGTTCTTC. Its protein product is CSAPGLAGSYNEQFF.

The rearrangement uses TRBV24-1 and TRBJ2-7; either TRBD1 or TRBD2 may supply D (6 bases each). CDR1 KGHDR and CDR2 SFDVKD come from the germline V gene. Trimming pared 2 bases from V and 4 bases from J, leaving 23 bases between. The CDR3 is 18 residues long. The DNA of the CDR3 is TGTGCCACCAGTGATTCCTCTGGAGGGGGAACTGCGCTGTACGAGCAGTACTTC. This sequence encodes CATSDSSGGGTALYEQYF.

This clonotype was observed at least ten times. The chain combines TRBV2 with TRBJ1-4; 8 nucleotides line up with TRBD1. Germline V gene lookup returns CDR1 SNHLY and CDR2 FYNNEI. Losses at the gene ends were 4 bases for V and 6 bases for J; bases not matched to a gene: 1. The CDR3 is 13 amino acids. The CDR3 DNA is TGTGCCAGCAGTGTGGACAGGGATGAAAAACTGTTTTTT. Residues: CASSVDRDEKLFF. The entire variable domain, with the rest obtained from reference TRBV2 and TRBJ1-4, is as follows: EPEVTQTPSHQVTQMGQEVILRCVPISNHLYFYWYRQILGQKVEFLVSFYNNEISEKSEIFDDQFSVERPDGSNFTLKIRSTKLEDSAMYFCASSVDRDEKLFFGSGTQLSVL.

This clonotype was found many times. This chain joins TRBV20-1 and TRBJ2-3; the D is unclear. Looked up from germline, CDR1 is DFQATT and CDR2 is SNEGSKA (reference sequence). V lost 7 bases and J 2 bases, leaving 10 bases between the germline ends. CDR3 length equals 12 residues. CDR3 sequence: CSVGTPTDTQYF. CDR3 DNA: TGCAGTGTTGGCACTCCCACAGATACGCAGTATTTT.

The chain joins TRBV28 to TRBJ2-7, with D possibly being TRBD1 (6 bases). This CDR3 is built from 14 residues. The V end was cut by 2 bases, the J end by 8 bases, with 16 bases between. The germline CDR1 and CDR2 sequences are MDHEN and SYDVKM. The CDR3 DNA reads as TGTGCCAGCAGTTTAAGTGGGACACAAACCAAGCAGTACTTC. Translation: CASSLSGTQTKQYF.

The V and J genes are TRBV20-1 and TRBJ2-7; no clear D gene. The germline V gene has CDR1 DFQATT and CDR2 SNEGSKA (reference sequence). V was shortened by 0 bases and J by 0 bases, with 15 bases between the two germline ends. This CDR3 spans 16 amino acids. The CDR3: CSAREGRRILSYEQYF. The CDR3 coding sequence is TGCAGTGCTAGAGAGGGTAGGCGGATCCTCTCCTACGAGCAGTACTTC.

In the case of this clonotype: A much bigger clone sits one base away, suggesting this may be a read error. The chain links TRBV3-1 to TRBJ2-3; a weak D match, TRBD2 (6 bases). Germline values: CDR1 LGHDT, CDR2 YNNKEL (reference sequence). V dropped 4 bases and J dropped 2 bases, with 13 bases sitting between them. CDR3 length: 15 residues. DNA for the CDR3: TGTGCCAGCAGCCGTTGGGACTTGATCACAGATACGCAGTATTTT. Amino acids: CASSRWDLITDTQYF.

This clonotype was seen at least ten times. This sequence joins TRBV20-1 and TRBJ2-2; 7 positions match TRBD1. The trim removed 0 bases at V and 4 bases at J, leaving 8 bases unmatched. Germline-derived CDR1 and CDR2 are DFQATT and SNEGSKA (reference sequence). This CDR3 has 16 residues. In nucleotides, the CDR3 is TGCAGTGCTAGAGATACCCGGACAGGTAGCACCGGGGAGCTGTTTTTT. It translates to CSARDTRTGSTGELFF.

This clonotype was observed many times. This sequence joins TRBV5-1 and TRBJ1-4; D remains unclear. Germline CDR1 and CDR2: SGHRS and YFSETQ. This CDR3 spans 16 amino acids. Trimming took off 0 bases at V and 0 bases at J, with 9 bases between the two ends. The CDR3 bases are TGCGCCAGCAGCTTGGGCGATAGGGCAACTAATGAAAAACTGTTTTTT. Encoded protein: CASSLGDRATNEKLFF.

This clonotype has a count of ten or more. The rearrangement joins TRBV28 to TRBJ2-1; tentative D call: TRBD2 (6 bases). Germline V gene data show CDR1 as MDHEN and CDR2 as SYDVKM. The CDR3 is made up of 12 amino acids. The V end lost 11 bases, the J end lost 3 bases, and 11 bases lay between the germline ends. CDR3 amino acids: CASWEDYNEQFF. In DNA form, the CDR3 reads TGTGCCTCCTGGGAGGACTACAATGAGCAGTTCTTC.